Sequencing of this T cell receptor beta chain was carried out in a study of response to subunit inactivated influenza vaccine. Germline V gives CDR1 DFQATT, CDR2 SNEGSKA (reference sequence). The CDR3 has 13 amino acids. V was trimmed by 4 bases and J by 6 bases, leaving 16 bases between them. Broader study findings: There was a suggestion from the authors that each seasonal influenza vaccination recruits few new T cells.

Concerning this clonotype itself: Its specificity is not known.

TCRdb re-called the RT-PCR reads with MiXCR, one entry per CDR3 protein. The sample shows 530,000 or so distinct CDR3 sequences, around 25% of them seen only once. The sample in question was CD4+ T cells sorted from PBMCs, obtained 5 days after vaccination. This chain connects TRBV20-1 to TRBJ2-7; weak D call: TRBD1 (5 bases). This receptor was obtained from a middle-aged man who received an inactivated influenza vaccine. The CDR3 region is CSAIYRWGREQYF. The CDR3 region has the DNA TGCAGTGCTATCTACAGGTGGGGTCGCGAGCAGTACTTC.